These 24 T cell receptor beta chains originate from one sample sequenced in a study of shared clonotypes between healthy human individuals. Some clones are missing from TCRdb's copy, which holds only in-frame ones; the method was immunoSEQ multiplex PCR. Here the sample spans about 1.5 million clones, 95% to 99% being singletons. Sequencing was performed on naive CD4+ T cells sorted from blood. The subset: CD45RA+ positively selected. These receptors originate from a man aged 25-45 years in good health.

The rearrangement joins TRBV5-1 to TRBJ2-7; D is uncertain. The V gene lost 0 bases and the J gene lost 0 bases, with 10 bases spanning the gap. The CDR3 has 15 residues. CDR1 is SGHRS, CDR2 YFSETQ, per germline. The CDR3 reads CASSLGDLPSYEQYF. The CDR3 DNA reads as TGCGCCAGCAGCTTGGGCGACTTACCCTCCTACGAGCAGTACTTC.

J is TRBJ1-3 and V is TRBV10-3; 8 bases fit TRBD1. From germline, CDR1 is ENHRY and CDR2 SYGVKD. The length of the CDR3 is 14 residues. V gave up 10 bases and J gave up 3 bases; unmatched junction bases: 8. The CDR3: CATLFDRGGNTIYF. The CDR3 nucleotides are TGTGCCACTCTTTTCGACAGGGGTGGAAACACCATATATTTT.

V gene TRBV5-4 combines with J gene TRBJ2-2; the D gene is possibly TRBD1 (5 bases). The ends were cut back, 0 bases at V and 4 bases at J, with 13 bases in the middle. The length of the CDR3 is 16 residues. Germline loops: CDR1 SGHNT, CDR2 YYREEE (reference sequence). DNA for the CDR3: TGTGCCAGCAGCTTGGATAGACAGTATAGCACCGGGGAGCTGTTTTTT. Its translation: CASSLDRQYSTGELFF. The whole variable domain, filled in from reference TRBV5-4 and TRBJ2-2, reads ETGVTQSPTHLIKTRGQQVTLRCSSQSGHNTVSWYQQALGQGPQFIFQYYREEENGRGNFPPRFSGLQFPNYSSELNVNALELDDSALYLCASSLDRQYSTGELFFGEGSRLTVL.

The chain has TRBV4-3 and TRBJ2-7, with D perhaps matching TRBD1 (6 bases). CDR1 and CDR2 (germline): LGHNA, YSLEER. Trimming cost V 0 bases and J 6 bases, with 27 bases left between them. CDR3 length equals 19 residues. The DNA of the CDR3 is TGCGCCAGCAGCCAAGACGGCTCCTCCAGGGGAGAAAGAAGGGTCGAGCAGTACTTC. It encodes CASSQDGSSRGERRVEQYF.

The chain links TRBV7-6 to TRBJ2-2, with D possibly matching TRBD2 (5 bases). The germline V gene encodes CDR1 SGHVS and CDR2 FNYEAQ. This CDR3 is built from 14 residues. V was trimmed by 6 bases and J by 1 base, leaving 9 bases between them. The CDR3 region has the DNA TGTGCCAGCAGTCCCGCGGGGAACACCGGGGAGCTGTTTTTT. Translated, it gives CASSPAGNTGELFF.

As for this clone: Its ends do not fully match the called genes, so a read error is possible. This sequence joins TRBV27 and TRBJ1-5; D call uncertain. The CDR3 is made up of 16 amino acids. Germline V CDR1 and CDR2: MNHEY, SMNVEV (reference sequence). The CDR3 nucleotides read TGTGCCAGCAGTCCCCTCGAGGGTAGGAGCAATCAGTCCCAGCATTTT. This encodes CASSPLEGRSNQSQHF.

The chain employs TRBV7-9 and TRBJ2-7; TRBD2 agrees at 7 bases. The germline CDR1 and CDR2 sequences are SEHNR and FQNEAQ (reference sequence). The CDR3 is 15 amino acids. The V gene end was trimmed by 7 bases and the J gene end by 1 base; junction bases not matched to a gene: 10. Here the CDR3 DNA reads TGTGCCAGCAAGGCTGGTAGCGGGTCTTCCTACGAGCAGTACTTC. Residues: CASKAGSGSSYEQYF.

CDR3 amino acids: CASSAFTDGYEQYF. CDR3 bases: TGTGCCAGCAGCGCCTTCACGGACGGCTACGAGCAGTACTTC. The chain carries TRBV6-1 and TRBJ2-7; the D is unclear. V was trimmed by 6 bases and J by 3 bases, leaving 15 bases between them. The CDR3 loop spans 14 amino acids. The germline V gene has CDR1 MNHNS and CDR2 SASEGT.

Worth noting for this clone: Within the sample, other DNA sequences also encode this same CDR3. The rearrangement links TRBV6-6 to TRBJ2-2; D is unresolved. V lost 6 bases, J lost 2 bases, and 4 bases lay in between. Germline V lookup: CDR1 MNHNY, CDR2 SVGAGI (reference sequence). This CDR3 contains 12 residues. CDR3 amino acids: CASSHNTGELFF. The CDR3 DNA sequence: TGTGCCAGCAGCCATAACACCGGGGAGCTGTTTTTT.

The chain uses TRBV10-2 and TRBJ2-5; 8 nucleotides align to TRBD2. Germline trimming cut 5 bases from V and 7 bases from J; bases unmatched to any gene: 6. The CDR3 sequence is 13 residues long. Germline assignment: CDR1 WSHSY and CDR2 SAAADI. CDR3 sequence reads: CASSPGLVTTQYF. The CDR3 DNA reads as TGCGCCAGCAGTCCGGGACTAGTCACGACCCAGTACTTC.

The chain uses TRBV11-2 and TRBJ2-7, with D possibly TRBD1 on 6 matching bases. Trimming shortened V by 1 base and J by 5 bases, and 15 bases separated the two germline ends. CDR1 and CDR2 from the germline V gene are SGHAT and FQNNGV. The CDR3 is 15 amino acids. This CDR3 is CASSLVWQGLNEQYF. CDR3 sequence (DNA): TGTGCCAGCAGCTTAGTCTGGCAGGGGCTGAACGAGCAGTACTTC.

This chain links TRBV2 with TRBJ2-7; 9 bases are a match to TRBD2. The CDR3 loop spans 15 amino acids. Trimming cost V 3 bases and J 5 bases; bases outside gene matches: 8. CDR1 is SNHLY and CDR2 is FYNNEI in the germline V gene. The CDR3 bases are TGTGCCAGCAGTGACGGCGGGAGGGGTTTTAACGAGCAGTACTTC. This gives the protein CASSDGGRGFNEQYF.

The CDR3 region is CASSPRGPIDNEQFF. The CDR3 region has the DNA TGTGCCAGCTCACCTAGGGGGCCGATCGACAATGAGCAGTTCTTC. The chain employs TRBV18 and TRBJ2-1; 7 bases agree with TRBD1. The CDR3 is 15 residues long. Germline assignment: CDR1 KGHSH and CDR2 LQKENI. V shed 3 bases, J shed 5 bases, and the junction held 7 bases outside the gene matches.

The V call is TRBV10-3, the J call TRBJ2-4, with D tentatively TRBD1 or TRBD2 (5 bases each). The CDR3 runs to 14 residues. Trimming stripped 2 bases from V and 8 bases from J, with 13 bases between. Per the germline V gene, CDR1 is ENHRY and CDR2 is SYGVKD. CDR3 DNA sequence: TGTGCCATCAGTGAGGGGGGAACCTCATACATTCAGTACTTC. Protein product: CAISEGGTSYIQYF.

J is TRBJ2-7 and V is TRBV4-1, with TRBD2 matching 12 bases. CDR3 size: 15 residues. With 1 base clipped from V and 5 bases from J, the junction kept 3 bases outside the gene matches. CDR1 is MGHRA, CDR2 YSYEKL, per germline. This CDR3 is CASSQGLAGANEQYF. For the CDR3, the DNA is TGCGCCAGCAGCCAAGGACTAGCGGGAGCCAACGAGCAGTACTTC.

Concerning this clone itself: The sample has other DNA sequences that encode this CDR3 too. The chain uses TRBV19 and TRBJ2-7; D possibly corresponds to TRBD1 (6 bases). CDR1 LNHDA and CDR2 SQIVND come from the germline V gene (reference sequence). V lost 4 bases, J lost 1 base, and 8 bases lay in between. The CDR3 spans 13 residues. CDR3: CASSKGVSYEQYF. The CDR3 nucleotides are TGTGCCAGTAGTAAGGGGGTATCCTACGAGCAGTACTTC.

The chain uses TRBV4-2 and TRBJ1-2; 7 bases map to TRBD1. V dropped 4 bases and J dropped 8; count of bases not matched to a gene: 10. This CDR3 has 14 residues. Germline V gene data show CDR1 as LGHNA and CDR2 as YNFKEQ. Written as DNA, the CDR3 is TGTGCCAGCAGCCCCGACAGGGCTCTACGGGGCTACACCTTC. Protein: CASSPDRALRGYTF.

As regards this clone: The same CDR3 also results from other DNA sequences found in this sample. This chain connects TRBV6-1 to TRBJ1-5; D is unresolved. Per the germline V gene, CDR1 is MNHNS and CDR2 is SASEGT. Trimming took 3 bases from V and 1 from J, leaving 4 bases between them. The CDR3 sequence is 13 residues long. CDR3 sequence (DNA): TGTGCCAGCAGTGAGAGCAGCAATCAGCCCCAGCATTTT. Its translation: CASSESSNQPQHF.

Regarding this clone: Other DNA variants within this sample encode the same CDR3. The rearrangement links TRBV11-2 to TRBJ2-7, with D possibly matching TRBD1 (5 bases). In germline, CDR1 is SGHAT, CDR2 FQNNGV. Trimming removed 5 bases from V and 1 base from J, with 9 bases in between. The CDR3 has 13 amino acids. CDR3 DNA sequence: TGTGCCAGCAGCCGAGGACAATCCTACGAGCAGTACTTC. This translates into CASSRGQSYEQYF.

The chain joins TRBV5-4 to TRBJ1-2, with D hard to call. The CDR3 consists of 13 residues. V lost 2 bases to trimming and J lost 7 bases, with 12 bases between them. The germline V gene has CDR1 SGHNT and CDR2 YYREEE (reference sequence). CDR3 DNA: TGTGCCAGCAGCTTAGGAGTTGTTCCTGGCTACACCTTC. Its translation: CASSLGVVPGYTF.

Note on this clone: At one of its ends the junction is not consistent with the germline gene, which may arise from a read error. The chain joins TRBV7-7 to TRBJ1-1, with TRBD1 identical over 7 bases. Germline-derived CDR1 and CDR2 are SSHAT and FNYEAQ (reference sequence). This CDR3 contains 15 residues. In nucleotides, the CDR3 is TGTGCTAGCAGCAACAACGGGACAGTGAACACTGAAGCTTTCTTT. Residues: CASSNNGTVNTEAFF.

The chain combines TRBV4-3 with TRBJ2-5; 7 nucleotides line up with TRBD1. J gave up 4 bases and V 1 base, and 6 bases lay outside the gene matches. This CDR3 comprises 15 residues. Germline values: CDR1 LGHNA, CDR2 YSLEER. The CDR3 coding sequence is TGCGCCAGCAGCCAAGGACAGGGCCCCACAGAGACCCAGTACTTC. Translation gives CASSQGQGPTETQYF.

CDR3 nucleotides: TGTGCCAGCAGTGAAAGGGCAGGGGGGGAGCCCGGGGAGCTGTTTTTT. Translated: CASSERAGGEPGELFF. The J gene is TRBJ2-2, the V gene TRBV25-1; D might be TRBD1 or TRBD2, each matching 7 bases. The ends were cut back, 2 bases at V and 6 bases at J, with 16 bases in the middle. Looked up from germline, CDR1 is MGHDK and CDR2 is SYGVNS. This CDR3 has 16 residues.

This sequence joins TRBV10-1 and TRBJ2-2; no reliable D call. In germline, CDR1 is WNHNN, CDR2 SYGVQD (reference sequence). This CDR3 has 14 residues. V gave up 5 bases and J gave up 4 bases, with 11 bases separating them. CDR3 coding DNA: TGCGCCAGCAGTTCTGGGCGGTTCACCGGGGAGCTGTTTTTT. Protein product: CASSSGRFTGELFF.